The rows below give T cell receptor beta chains drawn from one sample of a study of Graves' ophthalmopathy and Graves' hyperthyroidism. MiXCR was run by TCRdb on the multiplex PCR reads, yielding one entry per CDR3 protein. The table shows around 400,000 distinct CDR3 sequences, with over 20% occurring only once. Sequenced material: peripheral blood. The receptors shown here come from a young woman with stable Graves' hyperthyroidism. Both conserved end residues are part of each CDR3. A D gene is named only where the DNA matches it firmly. Clone size, where shown, is once, few, many, or a class for clones that have expanded.

j_call | v_call | clone_size | d_call | cdr3_length | cdr3_nt | cdr3_aa
TRBJ2-7 | TRBV20-1 | many | . | 11 | TGCAGTGTCAAGGACCGATACGAGCAGTACTTC | CSVKDRYEQYF
TRBJ2-7 | TRBV6-1 | many | TRBD1 | 17 | TGTGCCAGCAGTGGAGGTTGGGGACAGGGGTTTTCCTACGAGCAGTACTTC | CASSGGWGQGFSYEQYF
TRBJ2-5 | TRBV2 | many | . | 15 | TGTGCCAGCAGTGAAGGTTTCGCAGGCCAAGAGACCCAGTACTTC | CASSEGFAGQETQYF
TRBJ2-5 | TRBV14 | many | TRBD1 | 15 | TGTGCCAGCAGCCGACCCGCGGACAGGGGGGAGACCCAGTACTTC | CASSRPADRGETQYF
TRBJ2-7 | TRBV7-2 | many | TRBD1 | 14 | TGTGCCAGCAGCTCCATGGGACAGAGCTACGAGCAGTACTTC | CASSSMGQSYEQYF
TRBJ1-5 | TRBV20-1 | many | TRBD1 | 14 | TGCAGTGCTAAGGACAGGGTGGCAAATCAGCCCCAGCATTTT | CSAKDRVANQPQHF
TRBJ2-7 | TRBV12-3/TRBV12-4 | . | . | 15 | TGTGCCAGCACCCCAACAGGGTCTCACTCCTACGAGCAGTACTTC | CASTPTGSHSYEQYF
TRBJ1-2 | TRBV6-1 | . | . | 14 | TGTGCCAGCAGTGCCCCCAACGGGAACTATGGCTACACCTTC | CASSAPNGNYGYTF
TRBJ2-7 | TRBV11-2 | . | . | 18 | TGTGCCAGCAGCTTAGACAGGGGGCTTAGCGGGAGCCCCAACGAGCAGTACTTC | CASSLDRGLSGSPNEQYF
TRBJ2-7 | TRBV28 | . | . | 15 | TGTGCCAGCAGTCCCCAGGGTATAGAGGCCTACGAGCAGTACTTC | CASSPQGIEAYEQYF
TRBJ2-7 | TRBV25-1 | many | TRBD1 | 16 | TGTGCCAGCAGTGGAAGAGGGACAGGGATCACCTACGAGCAGTACTTC | CASSGRGTGITYEQYF
TRBJ2-7 | TRBV6-5 | many | TRBD1 | 15 | TGTGCCAGCAGTCCCCGGGACAGGGTTATCTACGAGCAGTACTTC | CASSPRDRVIYEQYF
TRBJ2-5 | TRBV29-1 | . | TRBD1 | 15 | TGCAGCGTTGATACGGGACAGGTCTGGTCGGAGACCCAGTACTTC | CSVDTGQVWSETQYF
TRBJ1-1 | TRBV27 | . | TRBD1 | 14 | TGTGCCAGCAGTATATGGGACAGAAACACTGAAGCTTTCTTT | CASSIWDRNTEAFF
TRBJ2-2 | TRBV11-1 | few | TRBD1 | 16 | TGTGCCAGCAGCTTAGATAGACAGGGGTCGACCGGGGAGCTGTTTTTT | CASSLDRQGSTGELFF
TRBJ2-7 | TRBV5-1 | many | TRBD2 | 13 | TGTGCCAGCAGTAGCGGGAGGGCGTACGAGCAGTACTTC | CASSSGRAYEQYF
TRBJ2-7 | TRBV9 | few | TRBD2 | 16 | TGTGCCAGCAGCCCGAGGGGCGGGAGTTTATCCTACGAGCAGTACTTC | CASSPRGGSLSYEQYF
TRBJ1-1 | TRBV12-3/TRBV12-4 | . | . | 13 | TGTGCCAGCAGCTCTATCATGGGCACTGAAGCTTTCTTT | CASSSIMGTEAFF
TRBJ1-1 | TRBV29-1 | many | . | 12 | TGCAGCGCTCGCAGAGGAGGCACTGAAGCTTTCTTT | CSARRGGTEAFF
TRBJ1-1 | TRBV4-3 | . | . | 14 | TGCGCCAGCAGCCAAGATCTGGGGAACACTGAAGCTTTCTTT | CASSQDLGNTEAFF
TRBJ1-5 | TRBV28 | . | . | 16 | TGTGCCAGCAACCCAGTCAGGACAGATAGCAATCAGCCCCAGCATTTT | CASNPVRTDSNQPQHF
TRBJ2-7 | TRBV2 | many | TRBD1 | 16 | TGTGCCAGCAGTGAAACCCCGACAGGGACAGGGGCCGAGCAGTACTTC | CASSETPTGTGAEQYF
TRBJ1-5 | TRBV15 | . | . | 14 | TGTGCCACCAGCAGCAGGGCTAGCAATCAGCCCCAGCATTTT | CATSSRASNQPQHF
TRBJ2-5 | TRBV20-1 | many | . | 16 | TGCAGTGCTAGACCGATACTCTCTGCGTACCAAGAGACCCAGTACTTC | CSARPILSAYQETQYF
TRBJ2-2 | TRBV7-3 | many | . | 13 | TGTGCCAGCAGCTTAACAGGGCTCGGGGAGCTGTTTTTT | CASSLTGLGELFF
TRBJ2-5 | TRBV6-6 | many | TRBD2 | 19 | TGTGCCAGCAGTTACTCGGCGACTAGTGATAGCGGGAGCCAAGAGACCCAGTACTTC | CASSYSATSDSGSQETQYF
TRBJ2-7 | TRBV7-2 | many | TRBD1 | 15 | TGTGCCAGCAGCTCCCGGGACAGCCGAACCTACGAGCAGTACTTC | CASSSRDSRTYEQYF
TRBJ1-2 | TRBV12-3/TRBV12-4 | . | TRBD1 | 12 | TGTGCCAGCAGCTCTACAGGGGATGGCTACACCTTC | CASSSTGDGYTF
TRBJ2-2 | TRBV6-5 | many | . | 13 | TGTGCCAGCAATTACCGGACTGAAGGGGAGCTGTTTTTT | CASNYRTEGELFF
TRBJ1-5 | TRBV6-5 | many | . | 15 | TGTGCCAGCAGTTACTCGCACAGGGGCAATCAGCCCCAGCATTTT | CASSYSHRGNQPQHF
TRBJ1-1 | TRBV6-1 | many | TRBD1 | 14 | TGTGCCAGCAGGCGGACAGGACAAACCTTTGAAGCTTTCTTT | CASRRTGQTFEAFF
TRBJ2-2 | TRBV4-2 | . | TRBD2 | 20 | TGTGCCAGCAGCCTCCGGGCCATGTCGGCTAGCGGGAGACACACCGGGGAGCTGTTTTTT | CASSLRAMSASGRHTGELFF
TRBJ1-5 | TRBV12-3/TRBV12-4 | many | . | 16 | TGTGCCAGCAGTTTAACAGGGAGTGGGCAGAATCAGCCCCAGCATTTT | CASSLTGSGQNQPQHF
TRBJ1-5 | TRBV12-3/TRBV12-4 | many | . | 14 | TGTGCCAGCAGCTCGCCGGGTCTTGTTCAGCCCCAGCATTTT | CASSSPGLVQPQHF
TRBJ1-6 | TRBV27 | many | . | 12 | TGTGCCAGCAGTTTCTCAAGTTCACCCCTCCACTTT | CASSFSSSPLHF
TRBJ1-2 | TRBV27 | many | TRBD1 | 14 | TGTGCCAGCAGTCCAACAGGGGCGAACTATGGCTACACCTTC | CASSPTGANYGYTF
TRBJ2-7 | TRBV6-1 | . | TRBD2 | 17 | TGTGCCAGCAGTGAAATCCGGGAAAGCGGGAGGAGGAACGAGCAGTACTTC | CASSEIRESGRRNEQYF
TRBJ1-5 | TRBV12-3/TRBV12-4 | many | TRBD1 | 16 | TGTGCCAGCAGTTTGCTCCTGACAGGGGATGCGCAGCCCCAGCATTTT | CASSLLLTGDAQPQHF
TRBJ1-5 | TRBV6-1 | many | . | 16 | TGTGCCAGCAGTGACCCCCCACTGGGAGGCAATCAGCCCCAGCATTTT | CASSDPPLGGNQPQHF
TRBJ1-5 | TRBV20-1 | many | . | 13 | TGCAGTGCAAACAGGTATAGCAATCAGCCCCAGCATTTT | CSANRYSNQPQHF
TRBJ1-5 | TRBV28 | many | . | 12 | TGTGCCAGCAGTTTTAGTAGTCAGCCCCAGCATTTT | CASSFSSQPQHF
TRBJ2-5 | TRBV11-2 | few | . | 13 | TGTGCCAGCAGCGACGGACTACAAGAGACCCAGTACTTC | CASSDGLQETQYF
TRBJ2-5 | TRBV7-2 | many | TRBD2 | 15 | TGTGCCAGCAGCACAACTAGCGGGAGAGAGGAGACCCAGTACTTC | CASSTTSGREETQYF
TRBJ1-5 | TRBV7-2 | many | TRBD1 | 15 | TGTGCCAGCAGCTACACGACAGGGGTTAATCAGCCCCAGCATTTT | CASSYTTGVNQPQHF
TRBJ2-7 | TRBV7-2 | many | TRBD2 | 19 | TGTGCCAGCAGCACGCCCCTGACTAGCGGGAGTATAATATCCTACGAGCAGTACTTC | CASSTPLTSGSIISYEQYF
TRBJ1-1 | TRBV3-1 | . | TRBD1 | 18 | TGTGCCAGCAGCCATCAACAGGGGGCCAGATTATTGAACACTGAAGCTTTCTTT | CASSHQQGARLLNTEAFF
TRBJ2-3 | TRBV2 | many | . | 15 | TGTGCCAGCAGTGAAGACTCGGGCTCCACAGATACGCAGTATTTT | CASSEDSGSTDTQYF
TRBJ2-5 | TRBV20-1 | many | . | 12 | TGCAGTGCTAGGGGGAACCAAGAGACCCAGTACTTC | CSARGNQETQYF
TRBJ2-2 | TRBV9 | many | . | 14 | TGTGCCAGCAGCGACTTCACAAGTACCGGGGAGCTGTTTTTT | CASSDFTSTGELFF
TRBJ1-5 | TRBV12-3/TRBV12-4 | . | . | 17 | TGTGCCAGCAGTTCCTACCGGTGGGGGGGCGAGGATCAGCCCCAGCATTTT | CASSSYRWGGEDQPQHF
TRBJ2-5 | TRBV25-1 | many | TRBD2 | 16 | TGTGCCAGCAGTGACCTTGGACTAGCGGTAAAAGAGACCCAGTACTTC | CASSDLGLAVKETQYF
TRBJ2-2 | TRBV20-1 | many | TRBD2 | 14 | TGCAGTGCCCTTGGACTAGCTAACACCGGGGAGCTGTTTTTT | CSALGLANTGELFF
TRBJ2-5 | TRBV7-9 | many | TRBD2 | 16 | TGTGCCAGCAGCCCCGCAACCGTAGCGGGGATCCATCCCCAGTACTTC | CASSPATVAGIHPQYF
TRBJ2-7 | TRBV5-1 | many | TRBD1 | 15 | TGCGCCAGCAGCCGGAACCGGGACAGGGTTCGCGAGCAGTACTTC | CASSRNRDRVREQYF
TRBJ2-4 | TRBV7-2 | few | . | 14 | TGTGCCAGCAGCCGCCGCGACGCCAAAAACATTCAGTACTTC | CASSRRDAKNIQYF
TRBJ2-5 | TRBV3-1 | few | . | 13 | TGTGCCAGCAAGGAGGGGGCCGGGGAGACCCAGTACTTC | CASKEGAGETQYF